This TCR beta chain is from a study of blood T cell repertoires in COVID-19. The overall study: There were acute and convalescent COVID-19 samples, and they came from the United States, Italy and Spain. In each case, the material was cDNA or gDNA derived from T cells, B-cell-depleted T cells, or PBMCs.

As processed by the authors: From reference gene primer amplification, estimates of nucleated cell counts were derived. Profiled with immunoSEQ multiplex PCR; TCRdb holds only in-frame clones, not every one. The V and J calls and clone size come from that table; D and trimming were worked out from the DNA. The repertoire holds about 230,000 clones, with around 85% as singletons. V trimming: 4 bases; J trimming: 4 bases; junction bases outside the gene matches: 7. The CDR3 has 15 amino acids. CDR1 is SGHNT and CDR2 is YYREEE in the germline V gene (reference sequence). The sequencing input was peripheral blood. The source is a woman aged 80 or over with acute or convalescent COVID-19. The chain is built from TRBV5-4 and TRBJ1-4; 7 positions match TRBD1. The chain's CDR3 is CASSPGQEINEKLFF. The CDR3 DNA is TGTGCCAGCAGCCCCGGACAGGAGATTAATGAAAAACTGTTTTTT. The full variable domain, with the rest looked up from reference TRBV5-4 and TRBJ1-4, is ETGVTQSPTHLIKTRGQQVTLRCSSQSGHNTVSWYQQALGQGPQFIFQYYREEENGRGNFPPRFSGLQFPNYSSELNVNALELDDSALYLCASSPGQEINEKLFFGSGTQLSVL.